These 7 T cell receptor beta chains came from one sample sequenced in a study of PD-L1 blockade in urothelial cancer. Profiling relied on immunoSEQ multiplex PCR, and the TCRdb table lists in-frame clones only, not all of them. The sample has about 40,000 clones, approximately 83% seen once. The sequences come from PBMCs, collected around atezolizumab (anti-PD-L1) treatment. The receptors were gathered from a man in his sixties with urothelial cancer.

The chain carries TRBV5-4 and TRBJ2-5, with 7 nucleotides matching TRBD2. V shed 2 bases and J 9 bases; nucleotides not matched to a gene: 16. The germline V gene encodes CDR1 SGHNT and CDR2 YYREEE (reference sequence). CDR3 size: 16 residues. The CDR3 region is CASSFLGGDDKGSQYF. CDR3 DNA sequence: TGTGCCAGCAGCTTCCTGGGGGGGGATGATAAAGGGTCCCAGTACTTC.

The CDR3 spells CASSPLVEQYF. CDR3 DNA: TGTGCCAGCAGTCCATTAGTGGAGCAGTACTTC. The chain employs TRBV28 and TRBJ2-7; D unresolved. Trimming took off 5 bases at V and 7 bases at J, with 9 bases between the two ends. The CDR3 is 11 residues long. CDR1 and CDR2 from the germline V gene are MDHEN and SYDVKM.

The V and J genes are TRBV19 and TRBJ2-1; D unclear. CDR1 is LNHDA, CDR2 SQIVND, per germline (reference sequence). This CDR3 has 14 amino acids. The V end was cut by 5 bases, the J end by 0 bases, with 8 bases between. For the CDR3, the DNA is TGTGCCAGTAGTCGAGTCGGCTCCTACAATGAGCAGTTCTTC. Encoded protein: CASSRVGSYNEQFF.

The chain recombines TRBV28 with TRBJ2-7; D is possibly TRBD1 (6 bases). The V end was cut by 5 bases, the J end by 3 bases, with 17 bases between. Germline CDR1 and CDR2: MDHEN and SYDVKM. The CDR3 loop spans 15 amino acids. The CDR3 coding sequence is TGTGCCAGCAGTCCCGTAACAGGGCTGCTCTACGAGCAGTACTTC. This translates into CASSPVTGLLYEQYF.

The genes are TRBV2 and TRBJ2-3, with a weak D call TRBD1 (6 bases). V lost 8 bases and J lost 6, with 21 bases in between. CDR1 is SNHLY and CDR2 is FYNNEI in the germline V gene. The CDR3 consists of 15 residues. CDR3 sequence reads: CASPQRPGVGDTQYF. The CDR3, as DNA: TGTGCCAGCCCCCAACGACCAGGGGTCGGGGATACGCAGTATTTT.

The rearrangement uses TRBV7-3 and TRBJ2-3, with D maybe TRBD2 (6 bases). The germline V and J ends were trimmed by 7 bases and 2 bases, with 10 bases remaining between them. Germline lookup yields CDR1 SGHTA and CDR2 FQGTGA. The CDR3 extends over 13 amino acids. The CDR3 loop is CASTASATDTQYF. DNA for the CDR3: TGTGCCAGCACCGCTAGCGCCACAGATACGCAGTATTTT.

This clone has just a few counts. The chain has TRBV25-1 and TRBJ1-1; the D gene is possibly TRBD1 (6 bases). Trimming removed 5 bases from V and 0 bases from J, with 10 bases in between. The germline gives CDR1 MGHDK, CDR2 SYGVNS. The CDR3 runs 14 residues. DNA for the CDR3: TGTGCCAGCAGTACAGGGCCCATGAACACTGAAGCTTTCTTT. Amino acids: CASSTGPMNTEAFF.